This T cell receptor beta chain was recorded in a study of cytomegalovirus exposure and HLA in healthy donors. PCR used 60 Vbeta primers and 13 Jbeta primers. Original data processing: There were tens of millions of unique TCR beta chains by a later count, and about 12 million of them were shared. The protocol was immunoSEQ multiplex PCR, while the TCRdb copy is restricted to in-frame clones and leaves out a portion. The V and J calls and clone size are taken from that table; D and trimming were inferred from the DNA. In the table there are about 140,000 clones, over 60% of which are singletons. The germline V gene encodes CDR1 SGDLS and CDR2 YYNGEE. The CDR3 has 16 residues. Trimming removed 2 bases from V and 6 bases from J; junction bases left unmatched: 7.

The chain has TRBV9 and TRBJ2-3, with 12 positions matching TRBD2. The source material was PBMCs. The TCR was taken from a woman aged 35 to 49 in good health and CMV-seronegative. CDR3 residues: CASSVTSGGLGDTQYF. The DNA for the CDR3 is TGTGCCAGCAGCGTGACTAGCGGGGGACTTGGGGATACGCAGTATTTT.